These 9 T cell receptor beta chains were all obtained from the same sample, sequenced in a study of cytomegalovirus exposure and HLA in healthy donors. TCRdb's copy holds only in-frame clones and misses some; the assay was immunoSEQ multiplex PCR. The top ten hold 0.83% of the sample, which has around 350,000 clones, about nine tenths seen once. Material: PBMCs. Receptor source: a woman under 30 in good health and CMV-seronegative.

This clone came up once. V usage is TRBV18 and J usage is TRBJ2-3; D might be TRBD1 (5 bases). Trimming removed 2 bases at V and 5 bases at J, with 14 bases between. CDR3 length: 15 residues. CDR1 is KGHSH and CDR2 is LQKENI in the germline V gene. CDR3 DNA sequence: TGTGCCAGCTCACCAACGGACACGGACGGAGATACGCAGTATTTT. Translating it yields CASSPTDTDGDTQYF. The variable domain in full, with the rest retrieved from reference TRBV18 and TRBJ2-3, is NAGVMQNPRHLVRRRGQEARLRCSPMKGHSHVYWYRQLPEEGLKFMVYLQKENIIDESGMPKERFSAEFPKEGPSILRIQQVVRGDSAAYFCASSPTDTDGDTQYFGPGTRLTVL.

The chain recombines TRBV7-3 with TRBJ2-2; TRBD2 agrees at 7 bases. The V gene end was trimmed by 1 base and the J gene end by 0 bases; junction bases not matched to a gene: 11. The CDR3 spans 19 residues. The V gene's germline CDR1 is SGHTA and CDR2 FQGTGA. The DNA for the CDR3 is TGTGCCAGCAGCTTAAAGCCTAGCGGAACCCTTACGAACACCGGGGAGCTGTTTTTT. Its translation is CASSLKPSGTLTNTGELFF.

The V and J genes are TRBV5-4 and TRBJ2-1, with D tentatively TRBD2 (5 bases). This CDR3 spans 17 amino acids. V was clipped by 3 bases and J by 4 bases, with 20 bases between them. Germline V lookup: CDR1 SGHNT, CDR2 YYREEE (reference sequence). This CDR3 is CASSWVRSGDIYNEQFF. CDR3 in DNA: TGTGCCAGCAGCTGGGTGAGAAGCGGAGATATTTACAATGAGCAGTTCTTC.

This clone appeared a few times. The chain joins TRBV5-4 to TRBJ1-4; D not certain. V was cut by 5 bases and J by 2 bases, with 7 bases left in between. Germline V CDR1 and CDR2: SGHNT, YYREEE (reference sequence). This CDR3 comprises 13 residues. The chain's CDR3 is CASSMGTNEKLFF. In nucleotides, the CDR3 is TGTGCCAGCAGTATGGGCACTAATGAAAAACTGTTTTTT.

The chain combines TRBV2 with TRBJ1-5; 7 nucleotides agree with TRBD1. The CDR3 consists of 15 residues. V lost 6 bases, J lost 2 bases, and 7 bases stayed unmatched. Germline lookup yields CDR1 SNHLY and CDR2 FYNNEI. The CDR3 DNA reads as TGTGCCAGCAGGACCAGGGGGGTAGGCAATCAGCCCCAGCATTTT. Its protein product is CASRTRGVGNQPQHF.

V gene TRBV7-8 combines with J gene TRBJ1-1; possibly TRBD1 for D (5 bases). Per the germline V gene, CDR1 is SGHVS and CDR2 is FQNEAQ. The germline V and J ends were trimmed by 5 bases and 1 base, with 11 bases remaining between them. This CDR3 has 14 amino acids. The chain's CDR3 is CASSPRGENTEAFF. The CDR3 bases are TGTGCCAGCAGCCCCCGGGGGGAGAACACTGAAGCTTTCTTT.

This rearrangement joins TRBV19 to TRBJ2-3; D is ambiguous. CDR3 size: 13 residues. V was trimmed by 5 bases and J by 3 bases, leaving 9 bases between them. Per germline, CDR1 LNHDA and CDR2 SQIVND (reference sequence). CDR3 in DNA: TGTGCCAGTAGTCCGACTGAGACAGATACGCAGTATTTT. This sequence encodes CASSPTETDTQYF.

The J gene is TRBJ2-7, the V gene TRBV13; D may be TRBD2 (5 bases). Per germline, CDR1 PRHDT and CDR2 FYEKMQ (reference sequence). V lost 4 bases and J lost 2, with 9 bases in between. There are 13 residues in the CDR3. The CDR3 here is CASSSGLAYEQYF. The CDR3 DNA sequence: TGTGCCAGCAGCTCTGGACTCGCCTACGAGCAGTACTTC.

This clone was found a few times. The CDR3 reads CASRGRENTEAFF. CDR3 bases: TGTGCCAGTCGAGGGAGGGAGAACACTGAAGCTTTCTTT. The rearrangement links TRBV6-6 to TRBJ1-1; D unresolved. V shed 9 bases and J shed 1 base, with 12 bases lying between them. The V gene's germline CDR1 is MNHNY and CDR2 SVGAGI (reference sequence). This CDR3 is 13 amino acids long.